Following are 17 T cell receptor beta chains from one sample sequenced in a study of blood T cell repertoires in COVID-19. Only in-frame clones appear in the TCRdb table, and some are missing; sequencing was by immunoSEQ multiplex PCR. Of 110,000 or so clones in the sample, 70% to 90% were seen once. Input material: peripheral blood. These TCRs come from a man in his forties with acute or convalescent COVID-19.

The chain couples TRBV6-2 or TRBV6-3 to TRBJ2-7, with D perhaps TRBD2 (6 bases). Germline lookup yields CDR1 MNHEY and CDR2 SVGEGT. CDR3 length equals 15 residues. V was trimmed by 4 bases and J by 1 base, leaving 14 bases between them. CDR3 coding DNA: TGTGCCAGCAGTTCCGGTCGGCGGGGTTCCTACGAGCAGTACTTC. Translated: CASSSGRRGSYEQYF.

The chain has TRBV4-2 and TRBJ2-7, with a possible D match to TRBD1 (6 bases). Germline V gene lookup returns CDR1 LGHNA and CDR2 YNFKEQ. Trimming stripped 0 bases from V and 7 bases from J, with 19 bases between. CDR3 length: 16 residues. The CDR3 region has the DNA TGTGCCAGCAGCCAAGACGCGAAGGCAGGGGATGGAGAGCAGTACTTC. It specifies CASSQDAKAGDGEQYF.

The chain has TRBV5-1 and TRBJ2-7, with TRBD2 matching 11 bases. The CDR3 covers 15 residues. CDR1 and CDR2 (germline): SGHRS, YFSETQ. V gave up 5 bases and J gave up 1 base; unmatched junction bases: 5. CDR3 sequence (DNA): TGCGCCAGCAGTTCCGGGACTAGCGGATCCTACGAGCAGTACTTC. Translating gives CASSSGTSGSYEQYF.

This clone was counted once. The CDR3 nucleotides read TGTGCCAGTAGCCCGGGATGGGAGTTTAGCGGCACTGAAGCTTTCTTT. Translation gives CASSPGWEFSGTEAFF. The chain links TRBV19 to TRBJ1-1; no reliable D call. Per germline, CDR1 LNHDA and CDR2 SQIVND (reference sequence). Trimming shortened V by 6 bases and J by 4 bases, and 21 bases separated the two germline ends. This CDR3 contains 16 residues.

The chain is built from TRBV5-1 and TRBJ2-2; D remains ambiguous. Trimming left V 6 bases short and J 7 bases short, with 19 bases between. The CDR3 has 15 residues. The germline V gene encodes CDR1 SGHRS and CDR2 YFSETQ. In nucleotides, the CDR3 is TGCGCCAGCACTACGTGGGCCGGCGCCGACGGGGAGCTGTTTTTT. Its protein is CASTTWAGADGELFF.

This chain links TRBV7-2 with TRBJ2-3, with 8 bases lining up with TRBD2. CDR1 and CDR2 from the germline V gene are SGHTA and FQGNSA. The CDR3 totals 16 residues. V was clipped by 2 bases and J by 0 bases; unmatched bases: 4. The CDR3 here is CASSLWASGSTDTQYF. The CDR3 DNA follows: TGTGCCAGCAGCTTATGGGCTAGCGGGAGCACAGATACGCAGTATTTT.

This clone appeared once. The V call is TRBV30, the J call TRBJ2-7, with 8 positions matching TRBD1. The CDR3 has 13 residues. Germline lookup yields CDR1 GTSNPN and CDR2 SVGIG (reference sequence). The CDR3 loop reads CVYRDRSSYEQYF. The CDR3 bases are TGTGTTTACCGGGACAGGAGCTCCTACGAGCAGTACTTC.

The V gene is TRBV30, the J gene TRBJ2-3; D unresolved. Germline V gives CDR1 GTSNPN, CDR2 SVGIG (reference sequence). Trimming took 0 bases from V and 2 from J, leaving 9 bases between them. The CDR3 is made up of 14 amino acids. The CDR3 DNA is TGTGCCTGGAGTGTACGCCAGAACACAGATACGCAGTATTTT. Translating gives CAWSVRQNTDTQYF.

The V and J genes are TRBV7-2 and TRBJ2-5; TRBD2 matches 9 bases. This CDR3 has 15 residues. Losses at the gene ends were 3 bases for V and 5 bases for J; bases not matched to a gene: 7. Germline assignment: CDR1 SGHTA and CDR2 FQGNSA. The CDR3 DNA reads TGTGCCAGCAGCTTGCAGCGGGGGGCGGGGGAGACCCAGTACTTC. This gives the protein CASSLQRGAGETQYF.

On this clone: The same CDR3 also results from other DNA sequences found in this sample. The CDR3 coding sequence is TGTGCCAGCAGCCAAGACCGGAATCAGCCCCAGCATTTT. It codes for CASSQDRNQPQHF. The rearrangement joins TRBV3-1 (or the pseudogene TRBV3-2) to TRBJ1-5, with D hard to call. This CDR3 is 13 amino acids long. V lost 0 bases, J lost 4 bases, and 4 bases lay in between. Germline V gene data show CDR1 as LGHDT and CDR2 as YNNKEL (reference sequence).

The DNA for the CDR3 is TGCAGCGTTGGGGGCAGAACAGATACGCAGTATTTT. Its translation is CSVGGRTDTQYF. The chain is built from TRBV29-1 and TRBJ2-3; D may be TRBD1 (5 bases). The V gene's germline CDR1 is SQVTM and CDR2 ANQGSEA. CDR3 length equals 12 residues. V was pared by 4 bases and J by 3 bases, with 8 bases between.

The V gene is TRBV6-2 or TRBV6-3, the J gene TRBJ2-7, with TRBD2 matching over 7 bases. The CDR3 runs to 13 residues. CDR1 and CDR2 from the germline V gene are MNHEY and SVGEGT. V shed 4 bases and J 3 bases; nucleotides not matched to a gene: 3. The CDR3 loop reads CASSSQRDYEQYF. In DNA form, the CDR3 reads TGTGCCAGCAGTTCGCAGCGGGACTACGAGCAGTACTTC.

This clone was seen a single time. The gene calls are TRBV10-3 and TRBJ2-7; 8 nucleotides align to TRBD1. The CDR3 runs to 15 residues. Trimming removed 2 bases from V and 3 bases from J; junction bases left unmatched: 6. Germline loops: CDR1 ENHRY, CDR2 SYGVKD. This CDR3 is CAISEDQTGGYEQYF. The CDR3 coding sequence is TGTGCCATCAGTGAGGACCAAACAGGGGGCTACGAGCAGTACTTC.

This clone was observed a few times. V usage is TRBV2 and J usage is TRBJ1-5; D unresolved. This CDR3 spans 16 amino acids. The germline V gene has CDR1 SNHLY and CDR2 FYNNEI. V was clipped by 4 bases and J by 0 bases, with 13 bases between them. CDR3 DNA: TGTGCCAGCAGTGCCCCGACACAGAATAGCAATCAGCCCCAGCATTTT. Its translation is CASSAPTQNSNQPQHF.

Concerning this clone itself: This CDR3 is also generated by other DNA sequences in the sample. The chain couples TRBV5-1 to TRBJ2-7; D remains ambiguous. CDR3 length: 14 amino acids. Germline loops: CDR1 SGHRS, CDR2 YFSETQ. Trimming took off 0 bases at V and 2 bases at J, with 9 bases between the two ends. As DNA, the CDR3 is TGCGCCAGCAGCTTGGCCGCAGGTCCCTACGAGCAGTACTTC. Protein: CASSLAAGPYEQYF.

The chain combines TRBV2 with TRBJ1-2; D gene ambiguous. The CDR3 sequence is 12 residues long. Deletions cut 5 bases from V and 6 bases from J, with 10 bases between. Germline CDR1 and CDR2: SNHLY and FYNNEI. CDR3 nucleotide sequence: TGTGCCAGCAGTCCCGGAGGGAATGGCTACACCTTC. This sequence encodes CASSPGGNGYTF. Together with reference TRBV2 and TRBJ1-2, the CDR3 gives the full variable domain: EPEVTQTPSHQVTQMGQEVILRCVPISNHLYFYWYRQILGQKVEFLVSFYNNEISEKSEIFDDQFSVERPDGSNFTLKIRSTKLEDSAMYFCASSPGGNGYTFGSGTRLTVV.

The CDR3, as DNA: TGTGCCACCAGTACGGGCGGGGGGCTCGACAATGAGCAGTTCTTC. This codes for CATSTGGGLDNEQFF. J is TRBJ2-1 and V is TRBV24-1; 8 bases are shared with TRBD2. Germline V gene data show CDR1 as KGHDR and CDR2 as SFDVKD. CDR3 length: 15 residues. J lost 5 bases, V lost 6 bases, and 8 bases had no gene match.